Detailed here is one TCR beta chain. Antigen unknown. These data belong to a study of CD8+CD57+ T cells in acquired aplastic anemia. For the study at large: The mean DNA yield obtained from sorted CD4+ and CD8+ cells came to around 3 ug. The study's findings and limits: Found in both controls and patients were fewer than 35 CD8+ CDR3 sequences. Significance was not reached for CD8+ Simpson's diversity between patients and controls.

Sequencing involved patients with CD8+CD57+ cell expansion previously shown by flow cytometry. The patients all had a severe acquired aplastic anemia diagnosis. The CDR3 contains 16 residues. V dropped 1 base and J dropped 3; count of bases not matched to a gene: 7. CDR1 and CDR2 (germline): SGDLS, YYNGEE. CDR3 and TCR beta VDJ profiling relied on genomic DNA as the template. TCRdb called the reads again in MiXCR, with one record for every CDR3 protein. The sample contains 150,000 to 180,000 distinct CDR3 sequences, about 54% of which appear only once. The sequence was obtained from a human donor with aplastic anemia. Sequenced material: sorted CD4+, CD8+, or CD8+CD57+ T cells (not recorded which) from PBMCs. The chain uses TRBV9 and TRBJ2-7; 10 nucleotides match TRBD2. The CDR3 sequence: CASSVSGASGSYEQYF. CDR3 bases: TGTGCCAGCAGCGTATCAGGGGCTAGCGGGAGCTACGAGCAGTACTTC.